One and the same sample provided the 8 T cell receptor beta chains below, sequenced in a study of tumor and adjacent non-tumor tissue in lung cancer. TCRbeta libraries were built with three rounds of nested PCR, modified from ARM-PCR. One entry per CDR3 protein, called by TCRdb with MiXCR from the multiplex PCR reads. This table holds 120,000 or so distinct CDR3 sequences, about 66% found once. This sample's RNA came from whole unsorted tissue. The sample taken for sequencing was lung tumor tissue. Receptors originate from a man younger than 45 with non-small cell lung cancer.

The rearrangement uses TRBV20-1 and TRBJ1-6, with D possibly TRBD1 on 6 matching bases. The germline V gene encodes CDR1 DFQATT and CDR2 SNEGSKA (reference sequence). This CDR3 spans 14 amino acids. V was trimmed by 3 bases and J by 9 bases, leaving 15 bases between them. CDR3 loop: CSASPERGISPLHF. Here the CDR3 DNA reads TGCAGTGCTAGCCCGGAGAGGGGGATTTCACCCCTCCACTTT.

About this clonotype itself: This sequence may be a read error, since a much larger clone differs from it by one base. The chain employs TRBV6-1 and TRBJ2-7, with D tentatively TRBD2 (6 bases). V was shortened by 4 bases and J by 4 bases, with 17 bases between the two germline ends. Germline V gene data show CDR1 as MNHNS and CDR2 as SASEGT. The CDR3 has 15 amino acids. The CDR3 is CASSVEAGTGYEQYF. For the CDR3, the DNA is TGTGCCAGCAGTGTGGAGGCGGGAACCGGATACGAGCAGTACTTC.

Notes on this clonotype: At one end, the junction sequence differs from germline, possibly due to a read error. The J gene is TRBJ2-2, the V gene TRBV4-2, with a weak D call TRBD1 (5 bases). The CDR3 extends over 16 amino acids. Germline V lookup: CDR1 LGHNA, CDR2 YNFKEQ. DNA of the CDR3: TGTGCCAACAGCCAAGTACAGGCCAGAGACACCGGGGAGCTGTTTTTT. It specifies CANSQVQARDTGELFF.

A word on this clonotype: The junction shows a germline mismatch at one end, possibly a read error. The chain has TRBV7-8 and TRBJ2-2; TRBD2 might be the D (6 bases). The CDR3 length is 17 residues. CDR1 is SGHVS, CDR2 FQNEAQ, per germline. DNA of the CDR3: TGTCCCAGCAGCTTAAGGACTAACGGGGCGAACACCGGGGAGCTGTTTTTT. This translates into CPSSLRTNGANTGELFF.

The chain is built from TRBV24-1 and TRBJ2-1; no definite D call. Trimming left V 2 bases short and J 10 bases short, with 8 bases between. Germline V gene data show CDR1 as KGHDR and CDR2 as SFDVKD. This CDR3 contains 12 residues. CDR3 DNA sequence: TGTGCCACCAGTGATTCGCTAGAGGAGCAGTTCTTC. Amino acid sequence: CATSDSLEEQFF.

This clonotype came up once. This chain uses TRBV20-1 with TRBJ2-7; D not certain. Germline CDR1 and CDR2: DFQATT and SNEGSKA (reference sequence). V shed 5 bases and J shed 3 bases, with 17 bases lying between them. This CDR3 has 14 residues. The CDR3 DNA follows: TGCAGTGCTTTTGGAGTACTGGGTAGCTACGAGCAGTACTTC. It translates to CSAFGVLGSYEQYF.

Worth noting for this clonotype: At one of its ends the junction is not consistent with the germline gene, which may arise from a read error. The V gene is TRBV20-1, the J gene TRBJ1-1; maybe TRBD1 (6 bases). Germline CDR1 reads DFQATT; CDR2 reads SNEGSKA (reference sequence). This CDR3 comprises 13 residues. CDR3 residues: CSPRKQGGAEAFF. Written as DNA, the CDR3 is TGCAGTCCTAGAAAACAGGGAGGCGCTGAAGCTTTCTTT.

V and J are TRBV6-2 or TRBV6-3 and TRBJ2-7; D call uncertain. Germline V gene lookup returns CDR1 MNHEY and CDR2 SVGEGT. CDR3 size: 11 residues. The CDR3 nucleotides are TGTACCACCAGTTACCAGTACGAGCAGTACTTC. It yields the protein CTTSYQYEQYF.